This T cell receptor beta chain emerged from a study of CD8+CD57+ T cells in acquired aplastic anemia. Study information: Sorted CD4+ and CD8+ cells yielded around 3.3 ug of DNA on average. Study-wide points: CD8+ Simpson's diversity did not differ significantly between patients and controls. Patients and controls turned out to have 25 to 35 CD8+ CDR3 sequences in common.

Germline V gene data show CDR1 as SGDLS and CDR2 as YYNGEE. From its first to its last residue, the CDR3 has 12 amino acids. TCR beta VDJ and CDR3 were profiled, and genomic DNA was the template. TCRdb recomputed calls from the reads with MiXCR, one row per CDR3 protein. The sample gives roughly 250,000 distinct CDR3 sequences, roughly 82% of which show up once; roughly two fifths is in the top ten. As for this clonotype: Its antigen remains unidentified. Given the absence of the conserved phenylalanine or tryptophan at the CDR3 end, a read error is likely. The DNA is left out, because the CDR3 cannot be placed on it with certainty; the CDR3 is given as TCRdb lists it.

Patients sequenced had flow cytometry evidence of CD8+CD57+ cell expansion. No patient had been given any therapy when blood was sampled. This TCR derives from a human donor with aplastic anemia. The sample taken for sequencing was sorted CD4+, CD8+, or CD8+CD57+ T cells (not recorded which) from PBMCs. This chain connects TRBV9 to TRBJ2-4. CDR3 in amino acids: CASGGAGNNQYL.